This T cell receptor beta chain was identified in a study of response to subunit inactivated influenza vaccine. Germline CDR1 is MNHEY and CDR2 is SMNVEV (reference sequence). The CDR3 length is 13 residues. The V gene lost 5 bases and the J gene lost 8 bases, with 10 bases spanning the gap. TCRdb called the RT-PCR reads again in MiXCR, with one record for every CDR3 protein. The data contain hundreds of thousands of distinct CDR3 sequences, about 18% of them singletons. Study-level findings and limits: Authors suggested seasonal influenza vaccinations each recruit few new T cells.

As concerns this clonotype: Antigen: not known.

The sample was PBMCs from blood, taken more than 4 days after vaccination. V is TRBV27 and J is TRBJ1-6, with D unresolved. The source of this sequence is a man aged 50-59 years who received an inactivated influenza vaccine. The CDR3 sequence: CASSPRLDSPLHF. The CDR3, as DNA: TGTGCCAGCAGTCCCAGACTCGATTCACCCCTCCACTTT.